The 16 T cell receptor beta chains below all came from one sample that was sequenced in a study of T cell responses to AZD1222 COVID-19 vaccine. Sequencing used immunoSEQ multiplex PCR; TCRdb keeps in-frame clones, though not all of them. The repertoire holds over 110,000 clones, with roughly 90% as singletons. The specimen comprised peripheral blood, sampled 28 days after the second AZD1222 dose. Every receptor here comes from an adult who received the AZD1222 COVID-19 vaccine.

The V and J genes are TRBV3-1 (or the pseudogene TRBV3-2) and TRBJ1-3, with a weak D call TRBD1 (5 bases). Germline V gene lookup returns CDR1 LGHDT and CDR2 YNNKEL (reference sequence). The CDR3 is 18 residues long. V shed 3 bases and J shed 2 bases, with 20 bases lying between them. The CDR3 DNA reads TGTGCCAGCAGCCATTCCTCTTTGAGGGGTTCAGCTGGAAACACCATATATTTT. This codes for CASSHSSLRGSAGNTIYF.

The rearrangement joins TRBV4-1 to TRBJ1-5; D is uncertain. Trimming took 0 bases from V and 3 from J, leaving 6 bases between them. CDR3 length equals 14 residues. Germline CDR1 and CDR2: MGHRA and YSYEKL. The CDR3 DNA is TGCGCCAGCAGCCAAGAAGGCATCAATCAGCCCCAGCATTTT. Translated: CASSQEGINQPQHF.

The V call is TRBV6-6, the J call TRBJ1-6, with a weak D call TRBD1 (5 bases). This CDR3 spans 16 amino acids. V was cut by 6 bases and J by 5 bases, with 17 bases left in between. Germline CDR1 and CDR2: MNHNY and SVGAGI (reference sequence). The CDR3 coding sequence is TGTGCCAGCAGGCCAAGCGCGACAGCCAATAATTCACCCCTCCACTTT. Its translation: CASRPSATANNSPLHF.

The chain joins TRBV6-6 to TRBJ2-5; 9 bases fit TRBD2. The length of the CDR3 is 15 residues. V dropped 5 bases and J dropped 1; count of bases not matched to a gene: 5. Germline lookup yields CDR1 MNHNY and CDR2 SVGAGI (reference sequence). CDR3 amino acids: CASSPWGLAQETQYF. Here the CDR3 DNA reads TGTGCCAGCAGTCCCTGGGGACTAGCCCAAGAGACCCAGTACTTC.

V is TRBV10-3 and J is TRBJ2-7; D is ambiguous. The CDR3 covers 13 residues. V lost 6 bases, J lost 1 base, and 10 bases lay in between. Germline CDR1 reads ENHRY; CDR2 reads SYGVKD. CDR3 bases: TGTGCCATCAGGCCCCCAAGGTCCTACGAGCAGTACTTC. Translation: CAIRPPRSYEQYF.

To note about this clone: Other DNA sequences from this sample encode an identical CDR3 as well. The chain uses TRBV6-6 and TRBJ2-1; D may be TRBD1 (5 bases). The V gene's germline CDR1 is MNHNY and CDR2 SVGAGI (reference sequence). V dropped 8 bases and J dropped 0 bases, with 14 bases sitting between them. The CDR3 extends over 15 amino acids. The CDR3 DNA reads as TGTGCCAGCTCATGGGGCCAAAGCTCCTACAATGAGCAGTTCTTC. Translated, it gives CASSWGQSSYNEQFF.

This CDR3 is CASSFGQDYEKLFF. The CDR3 coding sequence is TGCGCCAGCAGCTTCGGGCAGGACTATGAAAAACTGTTTTTT. This chain connects TRBV5-1 to TRBJ1-4, with D unclear. The V gene's germline CDR1 is SGHRS and CDR2 YFSETQ. The CDR3 has 14 amino acids. The V end was cut by 2 bases, the J end by 6 bases, with 11 bases between.

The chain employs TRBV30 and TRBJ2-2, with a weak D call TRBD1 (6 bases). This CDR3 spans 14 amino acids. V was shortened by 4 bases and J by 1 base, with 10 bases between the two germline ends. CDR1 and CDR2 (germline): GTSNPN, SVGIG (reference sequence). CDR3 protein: CAWIRQVNTGELFF. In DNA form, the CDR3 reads TGTGCCTGGATAAGACAGGTGAACACCGGGGAGCTGTTTTTT.

The CDR3 nucleotides read TGTGCCAGCAGCTTGGAGGGCTCGCGCGAGACCCAGTACTTC. It encodes CASSLEGSRETQYF. This chain joins TRBV5-4 and TRBJ2-5; D not resolved. Germline V gene sequence: CDR1 SGHNT, CDR2 YYREEE (reference sequence). The CDR3 totals 14 residues. V was cut by 0 bases and J by 5 bases, with 11 bases left in between.

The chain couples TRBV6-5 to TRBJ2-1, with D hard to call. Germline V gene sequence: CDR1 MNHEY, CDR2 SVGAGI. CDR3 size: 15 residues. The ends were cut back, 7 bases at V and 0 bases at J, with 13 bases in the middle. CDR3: CASTQEPGSYNEQFF. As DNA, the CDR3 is TGTGCCAGCACCCAAGAACCTGGCTCCTACAATGAGCAGTTCTTC.

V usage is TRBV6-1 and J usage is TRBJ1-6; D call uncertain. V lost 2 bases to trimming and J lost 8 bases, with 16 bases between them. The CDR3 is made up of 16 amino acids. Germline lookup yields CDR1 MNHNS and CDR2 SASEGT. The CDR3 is CASSETPYGIDSPLHF. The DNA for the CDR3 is TGTGCCAGCAGTGAAACCCCATATGGAATTGATTCACCCCTCCACTTT.

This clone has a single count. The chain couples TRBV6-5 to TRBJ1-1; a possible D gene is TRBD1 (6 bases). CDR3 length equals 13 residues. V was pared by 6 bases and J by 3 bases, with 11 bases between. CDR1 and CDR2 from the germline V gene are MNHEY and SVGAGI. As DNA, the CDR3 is TGTGCCAGCAGACTAAGGGGGTACACTGAAGCTTTCTTT. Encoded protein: CASRLRGYTEAFF.

CDR3 DNA sequence: TGTGCCAGTACGGGCGCGAGCCATGAGCAGTTCTTC. Amino acids: CASTGASHEQFF. The J gene is TRBJ2-1, the V gene TRBV19; D uncertain. The V gene lost 7 bases and the J gene lost 8 bases, with 12 bases spanning the gap. CDR1 is LNHDA, CDR2 SQIVND, per germline (reference sequence). The CDR3 sequence is 12 residues long.

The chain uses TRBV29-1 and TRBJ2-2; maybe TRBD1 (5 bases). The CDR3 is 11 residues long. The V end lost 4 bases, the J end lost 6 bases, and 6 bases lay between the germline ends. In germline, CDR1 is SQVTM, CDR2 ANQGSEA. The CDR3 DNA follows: TGCAGCGTTGCAGGGTCCGGGGAGCTGTTTTTT. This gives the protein CSVAGSGELFF.

CDR3 nucleotide sequence: TGCGCCAGCAGCCCTGGGTATGAGCAGTTCTTC. Its protein product is CASSPGYEQFF. J is TRBJ2-1 and V is TRBV5-1; D uncertain. The CDR3 loop spans 11 amino acids. The V gene's germline CDR1 is SGHRS and CDR2 YFSETQ. V was shortened by 4 bases and J by 8 bases, with 7 bases between the two germline ends.

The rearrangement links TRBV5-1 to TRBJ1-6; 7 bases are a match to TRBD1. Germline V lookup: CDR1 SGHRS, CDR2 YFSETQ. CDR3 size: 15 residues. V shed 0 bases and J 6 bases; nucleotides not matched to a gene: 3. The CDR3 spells CASSLEGAPNSPLHF. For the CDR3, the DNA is TGCGCCAGCAGCTTGGAGGGGGCTCCTAATTCACCCCTCCACTTT.